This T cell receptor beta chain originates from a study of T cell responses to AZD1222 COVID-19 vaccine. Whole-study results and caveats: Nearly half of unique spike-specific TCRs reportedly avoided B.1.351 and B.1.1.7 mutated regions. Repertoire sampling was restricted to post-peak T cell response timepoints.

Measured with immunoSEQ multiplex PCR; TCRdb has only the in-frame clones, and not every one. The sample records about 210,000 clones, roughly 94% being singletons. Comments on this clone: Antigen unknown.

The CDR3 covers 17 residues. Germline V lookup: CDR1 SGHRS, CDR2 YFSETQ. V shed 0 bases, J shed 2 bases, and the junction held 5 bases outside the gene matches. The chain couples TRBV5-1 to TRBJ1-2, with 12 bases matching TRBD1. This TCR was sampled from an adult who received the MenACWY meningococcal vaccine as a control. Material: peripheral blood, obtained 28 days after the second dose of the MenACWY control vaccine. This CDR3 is CASSLEGQGAPNYGYTF. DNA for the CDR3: TGCGCCAGCAGCTTGGAGGGACAGGGGGCACCCAACTATGGCTACACCTTC.